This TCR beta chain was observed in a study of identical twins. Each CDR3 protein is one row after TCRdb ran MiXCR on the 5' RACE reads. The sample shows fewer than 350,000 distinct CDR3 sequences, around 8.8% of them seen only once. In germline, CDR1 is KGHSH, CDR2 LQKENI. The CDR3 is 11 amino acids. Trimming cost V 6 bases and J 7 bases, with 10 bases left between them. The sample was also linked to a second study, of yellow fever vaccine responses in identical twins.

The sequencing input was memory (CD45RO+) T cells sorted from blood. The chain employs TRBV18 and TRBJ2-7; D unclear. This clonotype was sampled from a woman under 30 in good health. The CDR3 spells CASSGNKEQYF. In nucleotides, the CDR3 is TGTGCCAGCTCTGGCAATAAAGAGCAGTACTTC.